This paragraph reports one T cell receptor (beta chain). Its antigen is not known. The source of the sample is a study of cytomegalovirus exposure and HLA in healthy donors. General observations from the study: Later examination showed HLA-associated TCR beta chains had greater clonal expansion than equally common others.

Primers for the PCR totalled 60 Vbeta and 13 Jbeta. The protocol was immunoSEQ multiplex PCR, while the TCRdb copy is restricted to in-frame clones and leaves out a portion. This sample has roughly 160,000 clones, with 60% to 85% found just once. The source material was PBMCs. The receptor comes from a man aged 50 to 59 in good health and CMV-seropositive.

The CDR3, as DNA: TGTGCCAGCAGCTTAAACGGCGGGGGGGCAAACAATGAGCAGTTCTTC. This sequence encodes CASSLNGGGANNEQFF. V and J are TRBV7-2 and TRBJ2-1; 9 bases align to TRBD2. The CDR3 extends over 16 amino acids. Germline values: CDR1 SGHTA, CDR2 FQGNSA. V lost 2 bases and J lost 5; bases outside the gene matches: 7.